This TCR beta chain was sequenced in a study of cytomegalovirus exposure and HLA in healthy donors. PCR used 60 Vbeta primers and 13 Jbeta primers. Some clones are missing from TCRdb's copy, which holds only in-frame ones; the method was immunoSEQ multiplex PCR. The sample lists over 110,000 clones; more than 60% were seen once. Study conclusions and caveats: A later analysis showed HLA-associated TCR beta chains outstripping equally common others in clonal expansion. Confirmation was obtained in vitro that a few CMV-associated chains are specific for CMV antigens. The study designated fewer than 200 TCR beta chains cytomegalovirus-associated. About 87% or about 30% of the time was how often most TCR beta V segments were productive, according to an earlier analysis.

The count of this clone is one. Its specificity is unknown. The CDR3 contains 14 residues. Germline CDR1 reads SEHNR; CDR2 reads FQNEAQ (reference sequence). With 3 bases clipped from V and 4 bases from J, the junction kept 5 bases outside the gene matches. The clonotype originates from a woman aged 45-65 years in good health and CMV-seropositive. The sample consisted of PBMCs. The J gene is TRBJ1-2, the V gene TRBV7-9; 7 bases fit TRBD1. CDR3 bases: TGTGCCAGCAGCTTGGTAGCAGGGGGCTATGGCTACACCTTC. Its translation is CASSLVAGGYGYTF.